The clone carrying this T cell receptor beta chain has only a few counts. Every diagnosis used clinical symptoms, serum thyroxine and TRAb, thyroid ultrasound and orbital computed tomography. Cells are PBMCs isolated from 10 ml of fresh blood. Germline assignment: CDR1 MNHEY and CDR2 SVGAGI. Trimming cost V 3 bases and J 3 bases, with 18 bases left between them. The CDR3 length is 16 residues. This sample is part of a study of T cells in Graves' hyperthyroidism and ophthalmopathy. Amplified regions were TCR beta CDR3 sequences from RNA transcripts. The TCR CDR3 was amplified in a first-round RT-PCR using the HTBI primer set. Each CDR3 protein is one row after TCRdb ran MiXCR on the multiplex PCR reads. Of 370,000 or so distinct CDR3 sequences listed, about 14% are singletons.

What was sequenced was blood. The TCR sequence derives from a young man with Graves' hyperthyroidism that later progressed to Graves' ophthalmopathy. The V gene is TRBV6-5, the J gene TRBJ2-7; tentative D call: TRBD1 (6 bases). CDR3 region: CASSYAGDTRFYEQYF. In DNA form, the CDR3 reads TGTGCCAGCAGTTATGCCGGGGACACGAGATTCTACGAGCAGTACTTC.